A few counts support the clone carrying this T cell receptor (beta chain). Its antigen is not known. MiXCR was run by TCRdb on the 5' RACE reads, yielding one entry per CDR3 protein. Among 49,000 or so distinct CDR3 sequences listed, 5.5% to 7.5% were seen once. This record comes from a study of T-cell memory formation after mild COVID-19. Regarding the study as a whole: Some SARS-CoV-2-responding clones were already detected in memory before infection.

The junction had 4 bases not matched to a gene; V was cut back by 3 bases and J by 5 bases. CDR1 LGHNA and CDR2 YSLEER come from the germline V gene. The CDR3 runs 15 residues. The source is a man between 18 and 29 years old who had mild COVID-19 (a few samples of this study predate the infection). Cell type and time point are not known. The chain uses TRBV4-3 and TRBJ2-5; 12 nucleotides line up with TRBD1. The specimen was PBMCs or a T cell subset sorted from them (not recorded which). The CDR3, as DNA: TGCGCCAGCAGCCAGGGACAGGGGGCGGCGGAGACCCAGTACTTC. Residues: CASSQGQGAAETQYF.